This entry describes one TCR beta chain. Its matching antigen is unknown. TCRdb used MiXCR to reprocess the RT-PCR reads, holding one entry per CDR3 protein. This repertoire shows hundreds of thousands of distinct CDR3 sequences, around 8% found once; its top ten account for 10% to 15%. The CDR3 is 14 residues long. The junction had 2 bases not matched to a gene; V was cut back by 3 bases and J by 2 bases. Germline-derived CDR1 and CDR2 are SGHTA and FQGNSA. These data are taken from a study of response to subunit inactivated influenza vaccine. Study findings and constraints: Each seasonal flu vaccination may recruit only limited new T cells, authors suggested.

The starting material was PBMCs from blood, obtained 23 to 25 months after vaccination. The chain has TRBV7-2 and TRBJ2-7; 9 nucleotides align to TRBD2. This TCR derives from a man in his fifties or sixties who received an inactivated influenza vaccine. CDR3 DNA: TGTGCCAGCAGCTTGACTAGCGGCCCCTACGAGCAGTACTTC. Amino acids: CASSLTSGPYEQYF.